These T cell receptor beta chains were read from a single sample in a study of blood T cell repertoires in COVID-19. Sequencing was performed with immunoSEQ multiplex PCR; in TCRdb, only in-frame clones are kept and a portion is missing. Of about 130,000 clones listed, around nine tenths are singletons. The material sequenced was peripheral blood. The origin of the receptors is a woman aged 80 or over with acute or convalescent COVID-19. Each CDR3 is given with its conserved first and last residue. A D gene is named only where the DNA matches it firmly. Only part of the rows carry a size: once, few, many, or a class if the clone is expanded.

j_call,clone_size,v_call,d_call,cdr3_aa,cdr3_nt
TRBJ2-3,NA,TRBV9,TRBD2,CASSHPDGLAGTDTQYF,TGTGCCAGCAGCCACCCTGATGGACTAGCGGGCACAGATACGCAGTATTTT
TRBJ1-4,NA,TRBV15,NA,CATSSSTTKGKEKLFF,TGTGCCACCAGCAGTTCTACAACTAAGGGGAAAGAAAAACTGTTTTTT
TRBJ2-7,NA,TRBV3-1/TRBV3-2,TRBD2,CASSPLAGGSYEQYF,TGTGCCAGCAGCCCCTTAGCGGGGGGCTCCTACGAGCAGTACTTC
TRBJ2-5,NA,TRBV6-2/TRBV6-3,TRBD2,CASSLAGRGETQYF,TGTGCCAGCAGTTTGGCGGGGAGGGGAGAGACCCAGTACTTC
TRBJ1-1,NA,TRBV19,NA,CASSIKAGMNTEAFF,TGTGCCAGTAGTATTAAGGCAGGGATGAACACTGAAGCTTTCTTT
TRBJ2-1,NA,TRBV3-1/TRBV3-2,NA,CASSQGLDRYNEQFF,TGTGCCAGCAGCCAAGGCTTAGACAGGTACAATGAGCAGTTCTTC
TRBJ1-3,few,TRBV19,NA,CASSQGSGPGNTIYF,TGTGCCAGTAGTCAAGGGTCAGGGCCTGGAAACACCATATATTTT
TRBJ1-1,NA,TRBV24-1,NA,CATSDPNERRAFF,TGTGCCACCAGTGATCCTAACGAGCGGCGCGCTTTCTTT
TRBJ1-1,NA,TRBV12-5,TRBD1,CASGLQDRATEAFF,TGTGCTAGTGGTTTGCAGGACAGGGCCACTGAAGCTTTCTTT
TRBJ2-7,NA,TRBV6-1,TRBD1,CASSEVRGRYEQYF,TGTGCCAGCAGTGAAGTCAGGGGGCGCTACGAGCAGTACTTC
TRBJ1-2,NA,TRBV7-9,NA,CASSLGTSNYGYTF,TGTGCCAGCAGCTTGGGGACATCTAACTATGGCTACACCTTC
TRBJ1-4,few,TRBV15,NA,CATSSGLRGRANEKLFF,TGTGCCACCAGCAGTGGACTTCGAGGGCGGGCTAATGAAAAACTGTTTTTT
TRBJ1-2,NA,TRBV7-9,NA,CASSLVSGINYGYTF,TGTGCCAGCAGCTTGGTGTCAGGGATTAACTATGGCTACACCTTC
TRBJ1-4,once,TRBV7-9,TRBD1,CASSSSGTGGEKLFF,TGTGCCAGCAGCTCCTCCGGGACAGGGGGTGAAAAACTGTTTTTT
TRBJ2-1,NA,TRBV18,NA,CASSPEDWIVEQFF,TGTGCCAGCTCACCTGAGGACTGGATCGTTGAGCAGTTCTTC
TRBJ2-7,NA,TRBV20-1,TRBD2,CSASGLAGEQYF,TGCAGTGCTAGTGGGCTAGCGGGGGAGCAGTACTTC
TRBJ2-7,NA,TRBV11-3,TRBD1,CASSNGGTGSGEQYF,TGTGCCAGCAGTAACGGGGGGACAGGGAGCGGCGAGCAGTACTTC